This TCR beta chain is from a study of vaccination and CD4 T cells after COVID-19. An Oncomine TCR Beta short-read assay was used to sequence the DNA from cultured CD4+ T cells. MiXCR, run by TCRdb on the PCR reads, gives a single entry per CDR3 protein. The top ten hold roughly 7.2% of the sample, which has tens of thousands of distinct CDR3 sequences, roughly 27% seen once. Specified time point: late sampling 161 to 241 days after vaccination in a few convalescent patients. Treatment reported: approximately 10-day PBMC culture with coronavirus spike peptide pools or control peptides (ViraFEST assay). The CDR3 runs 12 residues. The V gene's germline CDR1 is SGHTS and CDR2 YDEGEE. V was trimmed by 3 bases and J by 11 bases, leaving 12 bases between them. Note on this clonotype: Its matching antigen is unknown.

The clonotype originates from a human donor who had recovered from COVID-19. The sequencing here drew on CD4+ T cells from blood, cultured in vitro, taken about 7 months after SARS-CoV-2 vaccination. This sequence joins TRBV5-8 and TRBJ1-5; D unclear. For the CDR3, the DNA is TGTGCCAGCAGCTACGCTAGGGAGGCCCAGCATTTT. This gives the protein CASSYAREAQHF.